This T cell receptor beta chain was captured in a study of monozygotic twins with cystic fibrosis. Sequencing was performed with immunoSEQ multiplex PCR; in TCRdb, only in-frame clones are kept and a portion is missing. The table has around 10,000 clones, around 97% seen once; the top ten hold more than 0.65%. This CDR3 region has 11 residues. Germline assignment: CDR1 SGHTA and CDR2 FQGTGA. Trimming removed 4 bases from V and 7 bases from J, with 7 bases in between. Overall study results and limits: Co-twins had the most similar V usage for 13 of 16 pairs, J for 8.

The count of this clone is one. Its antigen is still unknown. The sequence derives from a boy aged 5-17 years with cystic fibrosis. This chain joins TRBV7-3 and TRBJ1-1; possible D gene TRBD1, 6 bases. The sequencing sample was made of blood. The CDR3 loop is CASSSGVEAFF. In DNA form, the CDR3 reads TGTGCCAGCAGCTCAGGGGTTGAAGCTTTCTTT.